The 11 T cell receptor beta chains listed next were all sequenced from one sample in a study of T and B cells in COVID-19 patients. TRB was amplified from around 250-460 ng of blood genomic DNA. TRB rearrangements were amplified by multiplex PCR with BIOMED2 TRB-A/B primers. Via MiXCR, TCRdb re-called the multiplex PCR reads, giving one row per CDR3 protein. The data show approximately 4,000 distinct CDR3 sequences, less than 25% seen once. Input material: blood. These receptors all stem from a human donor with active COVID-19.

The chain uses TRBV6-1 and TRBJ2-7; 9 nucleotides align to TRBD1. Germline V lookup: CDR1 MNHNS, CDR2 SASEGT. After removal of 8 bases from V and 2 bases from J, the junction contained 13 bases not matched to a gene. The CDR3 sequence is 16 residues long. The CDR3 spells CASSPRGQGSAYEQYF. The CDR3 nucleotides are TGTGCCAGCTCCCCCCGGGGACAGGGTTCGGCCTACGAGCAGTACTTC.

In its sample, this clonotype ranks as medium-sized. The chain carries TRBV18 and TRBJ1-2; 8 bases line up with TRBD1. The germline CDR1 and CDR2 sequences are KGHSH and LQKENI. The CDR3 is made up of 13 amino acids. V was clipped by 4 bases and J by 3 bases; unmatched bases: 1. CDR3 sequence reads: CASSLQGDYGYTF. The CDR3 region has the DNA TGTGCCAGCTCACTACAGGGGGACTATGGCTACACCTTC.

Sample share makes this clonotype medium-sized (0.01 to 0.1%). J is TRBJ2-1 and V is TRBV11-3; 9 bases map to TRBD1. Losses at the gene ends were 5 bases for V and 0 bases for J; bases not matched to a gene: 8. The germline V gene encodes CDR1 SGHNT and CDR2 YENEEA. The CDR3 contains 17 residues. As DNA, the CDR3 is TGTGCCAGCAGCCCTCAAGGGACAGGGAGCTCCTACAATGAGCAGTTCTTC. It codes for CASSPQGTGSSYNEQFF. Filled out from reference TRBV11-3 and TRBJ2-1, the complete variable domain reads EAGVVQSPRYKIIEKKQPVAFWCNPISGHNTLYWYLQNLGQGPELLIRYENEEAVDDSQLPKDRFSAERLKGVDSTLKIQPAELGDSAVYLCASSPQGTGSSYNEQFFGPGTRLTVL.

The chain is built from TRBV7-2 and TRBJ1-2, with 7 bases that match TRBD1. V was pared by 5 bases and J by 0 bases, with 6 bases of the junction left unmatched. This CDR3 is 15 amino acids long. Germline CDR1 SGHTA, CDR2 FQGNSA. Written as DNA, the CDR3 is TGTGCCAGCAGCCTGGGGGGGACAGCTAACTATGGCTACACCTTC. Amino acids: CASSLGGTANYGYTF.

The sample holds a few counts of this clonotype. This chain uses TRBV20-1 with TRBJ2-3; D is undetermined. V gave up 3 bases and J gave up 4 bases, with 20 bases separating them. The CDR3 is 16 residues long. Per the germline V gene, CDR1 is DFQATT and CDR2 is SNEGSKA (reference sequence). The CDR3 bases are TGCAGTGCTAGTTGGGATTTTGGTGGTGGATCAGATACGCAGTATTTT. Translated, it gives CSASWDFGGGSDTQYF.

The chain is built from TRBV6-5 and TRBJ2-1, with 7 bases identical to TRBD1. With V trimmed by 5 bases and J by 5 bases, 6 bases remained unmatched. Germline CDR1 reads MNHEY; CDR2 reads SVGAGI. The CDR3 has 14 residues. CDR3 nucleotide sequence: TGTGCCAGCAGTGAACAGGGGTCCCACAATGAGCAGTTCTTC. Translated, it gives CASSEQGSHNEQFF.

This clonotype was recorded a few times. The chain links TRBV20-1 to TRBJ1-6; 9 bases are a match to TRBD1. V was pared by 3 bases and J by 5 bases, with 14 bases of the junction left unmatched. The CDR3 is 18 residues long. From germline, CDR1 is DFQATT and CDR2 SNEGSKA (reference sequence). The CDR3 nucleotides read TGCAGTGCTAGGCGGATCCCCGGGACAGGGTTTGATAATTCACCCCTCCACTTT. It codes for CSARRIPGTGFDNSPLHF.

Within the sample, this clonotype is medium-sized (0.01 to 0.1%). This rearrangement joins TRBV13 to TRBJ2-3; no reliable D call. The ends were cut back, 5 bases at V and 2 bases at J, with 11 bases in the middle. Germline V lookup: CDR1 PRHDT, CDR2 FYEKMQ (reference sequence). The CDR3 spans 14 residues. CDR3 region: CASSPMGNTDTQYF. CDR3 bases: TGTGCCAGCAGCCCCATGGGGAACACAGATACGCAGTATTTT. The whole variable domain, filled in from reference TRBV13 and TRBJ2-3, reads AAGVIQSPRHLIKEKRETATLKCYPIPRHDTVYWYQQGPGQDPQFLISFYEKMQSDKGSIPDRFSAQQFSDYHSELNMSSLELGDSALYFCASSPMGNTDTQYFGPGTRLTVL.

This clonotype rates as medium-sized. The rearrangement uses TRBV27 and TRBJ2-2, with TRBD1 as a possible D gene (6 bases). The CDR3 runs to 18 residues. V lost 3 bases and J 5 bases, leaving 22 bases between the germline ends. The germline V gene encodes CDR1 MNHEY and CDR2 SMNVEV (reference sequence). The CDR3, as DNA: TGTGCCAGCAGTTTTTCGTCGGGTCCAGGGGTGCGAACCGGGGAGCTGTTTTTT. It specifies CASSFSSGPGVRTGELFF.

This chain joins TRBV6-1 and TRBJ1-4, with 9 bases that match TRBD1. This CDR3 has 15 residues. J lost 3 bases, V lost 4 bases, and 3 bases had no gene match. CDR1 MNHNS and CDR2 SASEGT come from the germline V gene. DNA for the CDR3: TGTGCCAGCAGTGTTGGGGACAGGGCTAATGAAAAACTGTTTTTT. Translating gives CASSVGDRANEKLFF.

The rearrangement joins TRBV19 to TRBJ2-1; weak D call: TRBD2 (5 bases). The germline V gene has CDR1 LNHDA and CDR2 SQIVND (reference sequence). This CDR3 comprises 15 residues. Trimming removed 1 base from V and 9 bases from J, with 16 bases in between. CDR3 residues: CASSIAIGSGGEQFF. In nucleotides, the CDR3 is TGTGCCAGTAGTATAGCAATAGGCTCCGGAGGTGAGCAGTTCTTC.